This T cell receptor (beta chain) was recorded in a study of blood T cell repertoires in COVID-19. Looking at the study overall: There were acute and convalescent COVID-19 samples, and they came from the United States, Italy and Spain. The cDNA or gDNA used as material had been derived from T cells, B-cell-depleted T cells, or PBMCs.

Germline V gene data show CDR1 as SGHRS and CDR2 as YFSETQ. This CDR3 spans 17 amino acids. Deletions cut 0 bases from V and 0 bases from J, with 12 bases between. Source study methods: Estimated nucleated cell counts came from reference gene primer amplification. Assay used: immunoSEQ multiplex PCR; TCRdb lists only in-frame clones, some missing. From that table come the V and J calls and clone size; the DNA was used to work out D and trimming. The table lists about 200,000 clones, about 85% of them singletons. Sequenced sample: peripheral blood. This receptor was identified in a woman older than 75 with acute or convalescent COVID-19. The V and J genes are TRBV5-1 and TRBJ2-2, with unresolved D. The CDR3 nucleotides read TGCGCCAGCAGCTTGGACACAGCCTATTCGAACACCGGGGAGCTGTTTTTT. Its protein product is CASSLDTAYSNTGELFF.